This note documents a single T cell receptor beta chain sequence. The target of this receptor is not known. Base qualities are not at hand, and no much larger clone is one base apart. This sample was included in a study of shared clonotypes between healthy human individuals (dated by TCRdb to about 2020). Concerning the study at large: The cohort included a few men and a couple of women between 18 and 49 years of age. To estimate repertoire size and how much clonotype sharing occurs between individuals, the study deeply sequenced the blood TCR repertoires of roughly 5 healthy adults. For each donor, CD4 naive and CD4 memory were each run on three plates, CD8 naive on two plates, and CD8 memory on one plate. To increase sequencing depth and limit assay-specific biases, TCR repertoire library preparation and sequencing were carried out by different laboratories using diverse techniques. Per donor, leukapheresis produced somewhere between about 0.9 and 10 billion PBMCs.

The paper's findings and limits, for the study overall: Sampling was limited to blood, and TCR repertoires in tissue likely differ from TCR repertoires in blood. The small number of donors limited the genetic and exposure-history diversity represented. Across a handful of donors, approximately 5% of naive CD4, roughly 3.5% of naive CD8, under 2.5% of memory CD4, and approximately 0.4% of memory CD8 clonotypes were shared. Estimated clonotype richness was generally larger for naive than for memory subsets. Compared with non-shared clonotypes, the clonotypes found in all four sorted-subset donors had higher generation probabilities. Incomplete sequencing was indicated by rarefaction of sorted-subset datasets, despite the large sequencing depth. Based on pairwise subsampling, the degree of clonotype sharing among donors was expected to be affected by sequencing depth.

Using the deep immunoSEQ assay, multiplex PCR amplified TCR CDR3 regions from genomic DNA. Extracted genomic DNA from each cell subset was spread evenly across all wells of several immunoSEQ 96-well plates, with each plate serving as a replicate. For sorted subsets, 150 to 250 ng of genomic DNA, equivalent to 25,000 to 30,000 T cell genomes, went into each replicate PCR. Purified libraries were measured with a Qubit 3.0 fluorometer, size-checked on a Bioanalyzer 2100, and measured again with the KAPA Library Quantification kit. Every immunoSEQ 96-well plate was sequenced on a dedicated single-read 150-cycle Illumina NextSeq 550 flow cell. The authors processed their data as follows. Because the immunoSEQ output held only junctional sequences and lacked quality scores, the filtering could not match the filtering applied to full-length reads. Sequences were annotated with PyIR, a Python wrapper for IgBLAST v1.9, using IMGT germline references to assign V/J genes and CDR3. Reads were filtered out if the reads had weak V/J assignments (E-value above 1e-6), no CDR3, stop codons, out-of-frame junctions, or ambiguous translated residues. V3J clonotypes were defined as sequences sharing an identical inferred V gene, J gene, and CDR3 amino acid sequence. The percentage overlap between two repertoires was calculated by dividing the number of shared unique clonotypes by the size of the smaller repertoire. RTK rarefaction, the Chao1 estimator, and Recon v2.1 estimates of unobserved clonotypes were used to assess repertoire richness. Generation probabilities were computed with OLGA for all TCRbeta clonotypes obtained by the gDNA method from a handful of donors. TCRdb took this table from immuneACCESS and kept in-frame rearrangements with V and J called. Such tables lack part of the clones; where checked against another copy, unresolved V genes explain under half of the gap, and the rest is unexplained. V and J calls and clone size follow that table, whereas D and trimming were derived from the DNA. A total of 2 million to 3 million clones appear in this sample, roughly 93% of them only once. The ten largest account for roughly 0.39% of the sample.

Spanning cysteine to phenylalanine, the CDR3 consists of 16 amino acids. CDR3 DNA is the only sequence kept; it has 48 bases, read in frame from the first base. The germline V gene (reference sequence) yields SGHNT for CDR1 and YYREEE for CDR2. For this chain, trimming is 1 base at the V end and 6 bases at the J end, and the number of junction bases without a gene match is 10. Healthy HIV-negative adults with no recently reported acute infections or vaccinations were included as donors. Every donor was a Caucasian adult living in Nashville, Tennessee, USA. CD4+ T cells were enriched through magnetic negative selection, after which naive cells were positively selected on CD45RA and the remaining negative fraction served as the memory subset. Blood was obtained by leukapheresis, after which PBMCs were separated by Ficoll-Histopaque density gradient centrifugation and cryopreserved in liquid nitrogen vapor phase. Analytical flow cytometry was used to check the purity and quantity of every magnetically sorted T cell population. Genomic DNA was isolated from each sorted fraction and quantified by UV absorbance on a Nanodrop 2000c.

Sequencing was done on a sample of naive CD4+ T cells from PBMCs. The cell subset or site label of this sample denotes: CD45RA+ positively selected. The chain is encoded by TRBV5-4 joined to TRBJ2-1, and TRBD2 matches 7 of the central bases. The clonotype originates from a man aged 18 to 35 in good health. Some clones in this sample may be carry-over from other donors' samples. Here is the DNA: TGTGCCAGCAGCTTGTCCCCTAGTTGGGGGGGCAATGAGCAGTTCTTC. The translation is CASSLSPSWGGNEQFF.